The 23 T cell receptor beta chains presented below share a single source sample, sequenced in a study of blood T cell repertoires in COVID-19. Assay: immunoSEQ multiplex PCR; the TCRdb copy retains only in-frame clones and omits some. The repertoire includes 110,000 or so clones, 85% to 90% of them detected once, and roughly 2.2% sits in the top ten. The sequenced sample consisted of peripheral blood. The receptors were gathered from a woman aged 45 to 65 with acute or convalescent COVID-19.

CDR3 protein: CASSSLAGVGSSDTQYF. The CDR3 DNA reads TGTGCCAGTAGTAGCCTAGCGGGGGTTGGGTCCTCAGATACGCAGTATTTT. This chain links TRBV19 with TRBJ2-3; 10 positions match TRBD2. This CDR3 comprises 17 residues. V shed 4 bases and J 4 bases; nucleotides not matched to a gene: 11. Germline V gene sequence: CDR1 LNHDA, CDR2 SQIVND (reference sequence).

This chain joins TRBV28 and TRBJ2-7; the D gene is possibly TRBD2 (7 bases). V lost 10 bases to trimming and J lost 3 bases, with 22 bases between them. Germline CDR1 and CDR2: MDHEN and SYDVKM. The CDR3 has 15 amino acids. The CDR3 sequence is CATYRGGGQYYEQYF. CDR3 DNA sequence: TGTGCCACCTACCGAGGGGGGGGGCAGTACTACGAGCAGTACTTC.

The chain has TRBV30 and TRBJ1-4, with D perhaps TRBD1 (6 bases). The CDR3 sequence is 14 residues long. Germline values: CDR1 GTSNPN, CDR2 SVGIG (reference sequence). V was shortened by 3 bases and J by 8 bases, with 16 bases between the two germline ends. DNA for the CDR3: TGTGCCTGGAGCCAGGGACACTCGGGGGAAAAACTGTTTTTT. It translates to CAWSQGHSGEKLFF.

The V call is TRBV6-5, the J call TRBJ2-5; possibly TRBD1 for D (5 bases). V was cut by 4 bases and J by 4 bases, with 19 bases left in between. The germline V gene encodes CDR1 MNHEY and CDR2 SVGAGI. The length of the CDR3 is 16 residues. CDR3 sequence: CASSWEGAKGRETQYF. CDR3 nucleotide sequence: TGTGCCAGCAGTTGGGAAGGGGCCAAGGGTAGAGAGACCCAGTACTTC.

The gene calls are TRBV14 and TRBJ1-4, with D possibly being TRBD1 (5 bases). Germline V CDR1 and CDR2: SGHDN, FVKESK. CDR3 length: 14 amino acids. Trimming pared 4 bases from V and 11 bases from J, leaving 17 bases between. In DNA form, the CDR3 reads TGTGCCAGCAGCCCAAAAGGGCAGGGCGTCAAACTGTTTTTT. Amino acid sequence: CASSPKGQGVKLFF.

Here the CDR3 reads CASTASGTETQYF. The CDR3 DNA follows: TGTGCCAGCACCGCTAGCGGGACGGAGACCCAGTACTTC. This chain connects TRBV6-1 to TRBJ2-5; TRBD2 aligns across 9 bases. J was trimmed by 5 bases and V by 7 bases; bases with no gene match: 5. The CDR3 covers 13 residues. Germline CDR1 and CDR2: MNHNS and SASEGT.

This sequence joins TRBV13 and TRBJ2-7; a possible D gene is TRBD1 (6 bases). The germline V gene has CDR1 PRHDT and CDR2 FYEKMQ (reference sequence). The CDR3 contains 14 residues. Trimming stripped 5 bases from V and 5 bases from J, with 16 bases between. CDR3 protein: CASSRYNREDEQYF. CDR3 nucleotides: TGTGCCAGCAGCCGTTACAACAGGGAAGACGAGCAGTACTTC.

V usage is TRBV10-3 and J usage is TRBJ1-6; D perhaps matches TRBD1 (5 bases). The ends were cut back, 6 bases at V and 0 bases at J, with 18 bases in the middle. The CDR3 consists of 18 residues. Germline values: CDR1 ENHRY, CDR2 SYGVKD. CDR3: CAIRKDKPSVSYNSPLHF. CDR3 DNA: TGTGCCATCAGGAAGGACAAGCCTTCCGTCTCCTATAATTCACCCCTCCACTTT.

This chain links TRBV5-1 with TRBJ1-1; TRBD1 matches 8 bases. The CDR3 loop spans 17 amino acids. Germline values: CDR1 SGHRS, CDR2 YFSETQ. Trimming removed 0 bases from V and 1 base from J; junction bases left unmatched: 8. Here the CDR3 DNA reads TGCGCCAGCAGCTTGGGTCCGGGACAGGAATGGAACACTGAAGCTTTCTTT. As protein: CASSLGPGQEWNTEAFF.

This clone came up a few times. V is TRBV7-2 and J is TRBJ2-1; tentatively, D is TRBD2 (6 bases). This CDR3 comprises 14 residues. Germline V lookup: CDR1 SGHTA, CDR2 FQGNSA. V shed 7 bases and J shed 4 bases, with 14 bases lying between them. CDR3 amino acids: CASTWGVEYNEQFF. The CDR3 DNA is TGTGCCAGCACTTGGGGGGTAGAGTACAATGAGCAGTTCTTC. Together with reference TRBV7-2 and TRBJ2-1, the CDR3 gives the full variable domain: GAGVSQSPSNKVTEKGKDVELRCDPISGHTALYWYRQSLGQGLEFLIYFQGNSAPDKSGLPSDRFSAERTGGSVSTLTIQRTQQEDSAVYLCASTWGVEYNEQFFGPGTRLTVL.

The V gene is TRBV6-2 or TRBV6-3, the J gene TRBJ1-5; 7 bases agree with TRBD1. After removal of 2 bases from V and 6 bases from J, the junction contained 4 bases not matched to a gene. Germline V gives CDR1 MNHEY, CDR2 SVGEGT. This CDR3 is 14 amino acids long. The CDR3 region has the DNA TGTGCCAGCAGTTACATAGACAGGGTTCAGCCCCAGCATTTT. Translation: CASSYIDRVQPQHF.

The chain combines TRBV6-5 with TRBJ2-1, with 7 bases matching TRBD2. V lost 3 bases and J lost 7; bases outside the gene matches: 6. The V gene's germline CDR1 is MNHEY and CDR2 SVGAGI. CDR3 length: 14 residues. CDR3 sequence: CASSYERGWNEQFF. DNA for the CDR3: TGTGCCAGCAGTTATGAGCGGGGATGGAATGAGCAGTTCTTC.

V and J are TRBV7-3 and TRBJ2-5; 9 nucleotides agree with TRBD2. This CDR3 spans 15 amino acids. Germline CDR1 and CDR2: SGHTA and FQGTGA. V trimming: 0 bases; J trimming: 4 bases; junction bases outside the gene matches: 3. The CDR3 nucleotides read TGTGCCAGCAGCTTAACCGCGACTAGCGGAGAGACCCAGTACTTC. Its translation: CASSLTATSGETQYF.

At least ten counts were recorded for this clone. CDR3 region: CASSWAEGEKLFF. The CDR3 DNA reads TGTGCCAGCAGCTGGGCTGAGGGTGAAAAACTGTTTTTT. The rearrangement uses TRBV11-2 and TRBJ1-4, with D uncertain. Trimming left V 4 bases short and J 7 bases short, with 10 bases between. The germline CDR1 and CDR2 sequences are SGHAT and FQNNGV. This CDR3 region has 13 residues. The entire variable domain, with the rest obtained from reference TRBV11-2 and TRBJ1-4, is as follows: EAGVAQSPRYKIIEKRQSVAFWCNPISGHATLYWYQQILGQGPKLLIQFQNNGVVDDSQLPKDRFSAERLKGVDSTLKIQPAKLEDSAVYLCASSWAEGEKLFFGSGTQLSVL.

As for this clone: Other nucleotide sequences in the sample specify the same CDR3. The rearrangement links TRBV19 to TRBJ1-5; 8 bases line up with TRBD1. Germline-derived CDR1 and CDR2 are LNHDA and SQIVND (reference sequence). The CDR3 is 13 residues long. With V trimmed by 5 bases and J by 7 bases, 4 bases remained unmatched. CDR3 bases: TGTGCCAGTAGTGACAGGGGAGGGCAGCCCCAGCATTTT. Protein sequence: CASSDRGGQPQHF.

The CDR3 loop is CASSPSSGRGNYGYTF. The CDR3 DNA follows: TGTGCCAGCAGCCCCAGCTCGGGCAGGGGAAACTATGGCTACACCTTC. The chain recombines TRBV9 with TRBJ1-2; a possible D gene is TRBD1 (6 bases). This CDR3 spans 16 amino acids. The V end lost 4 bases, the J end lost 2 bases, and 18 bases lay between the germline ends. The germline CDR1 and CDR2 sequences are SGDLS and YYNGEE.

The V call is TRBV6-5, the J call TRBJ1-6, with a weak D call TRBD1 (6 bases). The CDR3 sequence is 14 residues long. Between the trimmed V and J ends, which lost 5 bases and 9 bases, there was a span of 14 bases. CDR1 is MNHEY, CDR2 SVGAGI, per germline. CDR3 region: CASSKTGSGSPLHF. Here the CDR3 DNA reads TGTGCCAGCAGTAAAACAGGGTCAGGTTCACCCCTCCACTTT.

The rearrangement joins TRBV4-3 to TRBJ2-1; no clear D. Trimming took 4 bases from V and 0 from J, leaving 10 bases between them. This CDR3 comprises 15 residues. Germline V CDR1 and CDR2: LGHNA, YSLEER. The DNA of the CDR3 is TGCGCCAGCAGCCCCATTCTTAGCTCCTACAATGAGCAGTTCTTC. This translates into CASSPILSSYNEQFF.

CDR3 residues: CASSQEIDRSEKLFF. The CDR3 DNA is TGCGCCAGCAGCCAAGAAATCGACAGATCTGAAAAACTGTTTTTT. V and J are TRBV4-3 and TRBJ1-4, with D tentatively TRBD1 (5 bases). The V and J ends lost 0 bases and 7 bases respectively, with 12 bases between them. Germline V CDR1 and CDR2: LGHNA, YSLEER. The length of the CDR3 is 15 residues.

The J gene is TRBJ1-5, the V gene TRBV12-3 or TRBV12-4, with no clear D. This CDR3 contains 13 residues. The V end lost 5 bases, the J end lost 4 bases, and 9 bases lay between the germline ends. CDR3: CASSPQSNQPQHF. The CDR3 DNA reads TGTGCCAGCAGTCCACAGAGTAATCAGCCCCAGCATTTT.

The chain is built from TRBV7-9 and TRBJ2-1, with TRBD2 matching 10 bases. The CDR3 length is 14 residues. Germline V gene sequence: CDR1 SEHNR, CDR2 FQNEAQ (reference sequence). V lost 5 bases, J lost 6 bases, and 4 bases stayed unmatched. The CDR3 loop reads CASSTGLASNEQFF. CDR3 DNA: TGTGCCAGCAGCACGGGACTAGCGAGCAATGAGCAGTTCTTC.

V and J are TRBV7-3 and TRBJ1-1, with TRBD1 matching over 7 bases. CDR3 length: 13 residues. Trimming cost V 6 bases and J 2 bases; bases outside gene matches: 3. CDR1 is SGHTA, CDR2 FQGTGA, per germline. The CDR3 protein is CASRQGRNTEAFF. The CDR3 DNA is TGTGCCAGCAGACAGGGGAGAAACACTGAAGCTTTCTTT.

The chain carries TRBV6-6 and TRBJ2-3, with D possibly matching TRBD1 (6 bases). Trimming cost V 4 bases and J 2 bases, with 16 bases left between them. The germline gives CDR1 MNHNY, CDR2 SVGAGI (reference sequence). This CDR3 is 16 amino acids long. The CDR3 region has the DNA TGTGCCAGCAGTTTTGGGGGACACATGTTCACAGATACGCAGTATTTT. Translation: CASSFGGHMFTDTQYF.